This is a list of T cell receptor beta chains from one sample in a study of CD8+ T cells in alopecia areata. Assay used: immunoSEQ multiplex PCR; TCRdb lists only in-frame clones, some missing. The data hold roughly 150,000 clones, with 55% observed a single time. The sequencing input was CD4+ T cells sorted from blood. All receptors derive from a human donor in good health. Both conserved end residues are part of each CDR3. D genes are given only for firm matches. Clone size is shown for a subset of rows, as once, few, many or a class of expanded clone.

clone_size | j_call | d_call | v_call | cdr3_aa | cdr3_nt
- | TRBJ1-1 | - | TRBV6-5 | CASSYGGFGREAFF | TGTGCCAGCAGTTACGGAGGATTCGGCAGGGAGGCTTTCTTT
- | TRBJ2-7 | - | TRBV11-2 | CATTHRASYEQYF | TGTGCCACGACTCACAGGGCATCCTACGAGCAGTACTTC
- | TRBJ2-1 | - | TRBV5-1 | CASQYRINHEQFF | TGCGCCAGCCAATACCGAATCAACCATGAGCAGTTCTTC
- | TRBJ1-3 | - | TRBV6-5 | CASTSGNTIYF | TGTGCCAGCACGTCTGGAAACACCATATATTTT
- | TRBJ2-2 | - | TRBV2 | CASSERQVSGELFF | TGTGCCAGCAGTGAGAGACAGGTTTCCGGGGAGCTGTTTTTT
- | TRBJ1-1 | - | TRBV11-2 | CASSFSPSGRTEAFF | TGTGCCAGCAGCTTTTCTCCCAGTGGCCGGACTGAAGCTTTCTTT
- | TRBJ2-7 | TRBD2 | TRBV5-4 | CASSPGLAGGYEQYF | TGTGCCAGCAGCCCTGGACTAGCGGGAGGATACGAGCAGTACTTC
- | TRBJ2-5 | - | TRBV10-3 | CAIAGLYQETQYF | TGTGCCATCGCGGGGCTATACCAAGAGACCCAGTACTTC
- | TRBJ1-1 | TRBD1 | TRBV30 | CAWSIPDRETEAFF | TGTGCCTGGAGTATACCAGACAGGGAAACTGAAGCTTTCTTT
- | TRBJ2-3 | - | TRBV6-5 | CASSYGAPPDTQYF | TGTGCCAGCAGTTACGGGGCACCGCCAGATACGCAGTATTTT
few | TRBJ2-7 | - | TRBV28 | CASSLQGRGEQYF | TGTGCCAGCAGTTTACAGGGGAGGGGCGAGCAGTACTTC
- | TRBJ2-6 | - | TRBV27 | CASSFFSGANVLTF | TGTGCCAGCAGTTTCTTCTCTGGGGCCAACGTCCTGACTTTC
few | TRBJ2-7 | - | TRBV6-1 | CASSEARGAFYYEQYF | TGTGCCAGCAGTGAAGCCAGGGGCGCTTTTTACTACGAGCAGTACTTC
- | TRBJ2-7 | - | TRBV11-2 | CASSLDAPNEQYF | TGTGCCAGCAGCTTAGATGCCCCAAACGAGCAGTACTTC
- | TRBJ2-5 | - | TRBV5-4 | CASSPDTGETQYF | TGTGCCAGCAGCCCGGACACGGGGGAGACCCAGTACTTC
- | TRBJ1-5 | TRBD1 | TRBV30 | CAWSASGTGVGGNQPQHF | TGTGCCTGGAGCGCCTCCGGGACAGGGGTCGGGGGCAATCAGCCCCAGCATTTT
- | TRBJ2-5 | TRBD2 | TRBV2 | CASSVLAGGRALETQYF | TGTGCCAGCAGTGTTTTAGCGGGAGGTCGTGCGTTAGAGACCCAGTACTTC
few | TRBJ2-7 | - | TRBV4-2 | CASSQDGARSEQYF | TGTGCCAGCAGCCAGGATGGGGCTCGGAGCGAGCAGTACTTC
- | TRBJ1-1 | - | TRBV29-1 | CSVLGQFNMNTEAFF | TGCAGCGTCCTAGGACAGTTTAACATGAACACTGAAGCTTTCTTT
- | TRBJ2-2 | TRBD1 | TRBV6-1 | CASGMDRHTGELFF | TGTGCCAGCGGAATGGACAGGCACACCGGGGAGCTGTTTTTT